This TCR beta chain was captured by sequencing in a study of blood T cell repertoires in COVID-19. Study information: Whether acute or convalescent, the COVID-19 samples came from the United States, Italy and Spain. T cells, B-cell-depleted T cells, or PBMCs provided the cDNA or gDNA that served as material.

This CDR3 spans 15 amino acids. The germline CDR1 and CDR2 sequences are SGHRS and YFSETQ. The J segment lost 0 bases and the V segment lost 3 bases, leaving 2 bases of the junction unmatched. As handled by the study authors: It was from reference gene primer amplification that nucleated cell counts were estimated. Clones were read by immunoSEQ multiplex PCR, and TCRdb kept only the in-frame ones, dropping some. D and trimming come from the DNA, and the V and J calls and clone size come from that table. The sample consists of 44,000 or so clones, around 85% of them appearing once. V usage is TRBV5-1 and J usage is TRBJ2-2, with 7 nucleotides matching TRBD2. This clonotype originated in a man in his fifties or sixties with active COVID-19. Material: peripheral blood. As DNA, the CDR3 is TGCGCCAGCAGCTCCGGGACTACGAACACCGGGGAGCTGTTTTTT. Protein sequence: CASSSGTTNTGELFF.